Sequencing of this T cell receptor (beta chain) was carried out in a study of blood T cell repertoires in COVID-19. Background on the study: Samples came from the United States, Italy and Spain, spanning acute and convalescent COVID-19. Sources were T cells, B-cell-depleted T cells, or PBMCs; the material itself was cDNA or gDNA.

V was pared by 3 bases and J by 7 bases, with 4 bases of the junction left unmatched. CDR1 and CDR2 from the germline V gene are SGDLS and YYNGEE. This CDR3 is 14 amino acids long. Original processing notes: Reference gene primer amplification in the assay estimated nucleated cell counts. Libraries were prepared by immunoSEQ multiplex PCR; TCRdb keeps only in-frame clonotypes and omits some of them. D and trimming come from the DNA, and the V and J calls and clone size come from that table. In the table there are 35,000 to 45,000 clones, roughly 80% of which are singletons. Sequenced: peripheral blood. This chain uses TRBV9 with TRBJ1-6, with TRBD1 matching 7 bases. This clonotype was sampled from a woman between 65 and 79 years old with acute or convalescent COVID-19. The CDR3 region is CASSGDRVNSPLHF. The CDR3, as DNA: TGTGCCAGCAGCGGCGACAGGGTCAATTCACCCCTCCACTTT.